This record concerns one TCR beta chain sequence. The data were obtained in a study of T cells in Graves' hyperthyroidism and ophthalmopathy. Using RNA transcripts as the source, TCR beta CDR3 regions were amplified. During a first-round RT-PCR of the TCR CDR3, the HTBI primer set was used. One entry per CDR3 protein, called by TCRdb with MiXCR from the multiplex PCR reads. This sample has roughly 35,000 distinct CDR3 sequences; roughly half occur once, and the top ten carry roughly 25%. CDR3 length: 15 residues. J was trimmed by 6 bases and V by 5 bases; bases with no gene match: 12. Germline loops: CDR1 LNHNV, CDR2 YYDKDF (reference sequence).

The chain links TRBV15 to TRBJ1-2; TRBD1 matches 7 bases. Sequencing was performed on blood. This TCR was sampled from a woman aged 40 to 49 with Graves' ophthalmopathy. CDR3 in amino acids: CATSSQKQGRDGYTF. CDR3 sequence (DNA): TGTGCCACCAGCTCCCAAAAACAGGGGCGGGATGGCTACACCTTC. The entire variable domain, with the rest obtained from reference TRBV15 and TRBJ1-2, is as follows: DAMVIQNPRYQVTQFGKPVTLSCSQTLNHNVMYWYQQKSSQAPKLLFHYYDKDFNNEADTPDNFQSRRPNTSFCFLDIRSPGLGDTAMYLCATSSQKQGRDGYTFGSGTRLTVV.